The 6 T cell receptor beta chains reported below all come from one sample, sequenced in a study of T-cell reconstitution after alpha-beta-depleted transplantation in children. Library preparation (for TCRbeta) was performed with unique molecular identifiers. TCRdb ran MiXCR on the PCR reads and lists one entry per CDR3 protein. The sample carries more than 300,000 distinct CDR3 sequences, 15% to 20% recorded once. The input for sequencing was PBMCs, mostly from graft donor cells, taken 360 days after TCRalphabeta/CD19-depleted stem cell transplant. The receptors stem from a male patient aged 2-15 years who had a stem cell transplant for acute lymphoblastic leukemia, so the T cells may come from the graft donor.

V is TRBV4-3 and J is TRBJ2-1, with 15 bases identical to TRBD2. V was pared by 1 base and J by 7 bases, with 5 bases of the junction left unmatched. Per the germline V gene, CDR1 is LGHNA and CDR2 is YSLEER. The CDR3 spans 17 residues. This CDR3 is CASSQGSGLAGGNEQFF. In nucleotides, the CDR3 is TGCGCCAGCAGCCAAGGGTCGGGACTAGCGGGAGGAAATGAGCAGTTCTTC.

V is TRBV29-1 and J is TRBJ2-1; 9 bases line up with TRBD2. The V gene end was trimmed by 6 bases and the J gene end by 6 bases; junction bases not matched to a gene: 12. Germline V gene data show CDR1 as SQVTM and CDR2 as ANQGSEA. The CDR3 is made up of 15 amino acids. The CDR3 reads CSVPTPGLAFNEQFF. The DNA of the CDR3 is TGCAGCGTGCCCACCCCGGGACTAGCTTTCAATGAGCAGTTCTTC.

This clonotype occurred many times. The genes are TRBV20-1 and TRBJ1-5, with 7 bases matching TRBD1. The CDR3 is made up of 14 amino acids. Germline V gene sequence: CDR1 DFQATT, CDR2 SNEGSKA (reference sequence). V was clipped by 6 bases and J by 3 bases; unmatched bases: 8. This CDR3 is CSASLGTDNQPQHF. The CDR3 DNA reads TGCAGTGCCTCGCTGGGGACAGACAATCAGCCCCAGCATTTT.

V usage is TRBV2 and J usage is TRBJ2-3; tentative D call: TRBD2 (5 bases). This CDR3 is built from 16 residues. Per germline, CDR1 SNHLY and CDR2 FYNNEI. The V gene lost 3 bases and the J gene lost 3 bases, with 16 bases spanning the gap. The CDR3 DNA sequence: TGTGCCAGCAGTGATCTCTTGGACTTGACTACAGATACGCAGTATTTT. Translation: CASSDLLDLTTDTQYF.

In its sample, this clonotype was seen a few times. The chain couples TRBV15 to TRBJ2-2; no firm D call. The CDR3 has 12 amino acids. The V gene's germline CDR1 is LNHNV and CDR2 YYDKDF (reference sequence). V lost 1 base, J lost 8 bases, and 5 bases lay in between. The CDR3 protein is CATSRALGELFF. CDR3 nucleotide sequence: TGTGCCACCAGCAGAGCCTTAGGGGAGCTGTTTTTT.

This clonotype showed up just a few times. V usage is TRBV12-3 or TRBV12-4 and J usage is TRBJ2-7, with D possibly being TRBD1 (5 bases). The CDR3 contains 11 residues. V lost 5 bases and J lost 9, with 11 bases in between. Written as DNA, the CDR3 is TGTGCCAGCAGTCCAGGGCTGGCGCAGTACTTC. Translation: CASSPGLAQYF.